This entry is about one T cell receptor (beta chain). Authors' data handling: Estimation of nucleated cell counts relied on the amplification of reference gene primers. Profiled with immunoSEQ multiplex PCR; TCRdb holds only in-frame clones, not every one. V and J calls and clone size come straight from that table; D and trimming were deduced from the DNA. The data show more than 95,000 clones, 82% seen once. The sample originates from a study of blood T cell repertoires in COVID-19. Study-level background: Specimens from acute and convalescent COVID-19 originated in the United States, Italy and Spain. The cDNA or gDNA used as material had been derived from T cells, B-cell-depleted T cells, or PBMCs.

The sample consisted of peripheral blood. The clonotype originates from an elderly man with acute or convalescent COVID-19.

CDR3 in DNA: TGTGCCAGCAGCGTAGAGGGACAGGGACGTTATGGCTACACCTTC. Protein product: CASSVEGQGRYGYTF. This sequence joins TRBV9 and TRBJ1-2; 9 nucleotides match TRBD1. The CDR3 spans 15 residues. The germline V gene encodes CDR1 SGDLS and CDR2 YYNGEE. The ends lost 0 bases at V and 5 bases at J; junction bases unmatched: 5.